This TCR beta chain was recovered during a study of blood T cell repertoires in COVID-19. The sample holds a few counts of this clone. The CDR3 totals 15 residues. Germline V gene sequence: CDR1 SEHNR, CDR2 FQNEAQ (reference sequence). V was cut by 2 bases and J by 0 bases, with 8 bases left in between. As processed by the authors: The authors estimated nucleated cell counts from reference gene primer amplification. Profiled with immunoSEQ multiplex PCR; TCRdb holds only in-frame clones, not every one. The DNA was the basis for D and trimming; V, J and clone size are from that table. There are 250,000 to 400,000 clones in the sample; under 90% occur only once, and approximately 5.2% lies in the top ten.

The V call is TRBV7-9, the J call TRBJ2-1; no definite D call. The material sequenced was PBMCs or T cells enriched from blood (not recorded which). The TCR originated in a man between 60 and 75 years old who had recovered from COVID-19. CDR3: CASSLPPVSYNEQFF. DNA of the CDR3: TGTGCCAGCAGCTTACCTCCTGTCTCCTACAATGAGCAGTTCTTC.